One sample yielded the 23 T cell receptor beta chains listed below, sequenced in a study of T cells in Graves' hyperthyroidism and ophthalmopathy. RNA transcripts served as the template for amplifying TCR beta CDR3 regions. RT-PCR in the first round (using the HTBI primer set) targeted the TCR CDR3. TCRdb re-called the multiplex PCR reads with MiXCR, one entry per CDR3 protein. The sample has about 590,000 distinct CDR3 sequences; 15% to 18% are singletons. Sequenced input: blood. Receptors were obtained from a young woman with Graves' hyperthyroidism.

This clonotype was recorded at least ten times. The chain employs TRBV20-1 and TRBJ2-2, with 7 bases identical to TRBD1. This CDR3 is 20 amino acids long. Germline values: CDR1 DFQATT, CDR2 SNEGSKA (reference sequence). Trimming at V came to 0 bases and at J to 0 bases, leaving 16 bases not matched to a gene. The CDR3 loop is CSARDLIGQERGANTGELFF. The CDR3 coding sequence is TGCAGTGCTAGAGATCTCATCGGACAGGAGCGAGGGGCGAACACCGGGGAGCTGTTTTTT.

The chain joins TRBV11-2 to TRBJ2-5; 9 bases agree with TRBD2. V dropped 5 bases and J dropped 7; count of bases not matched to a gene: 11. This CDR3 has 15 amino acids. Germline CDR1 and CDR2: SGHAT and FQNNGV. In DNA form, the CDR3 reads TGTGCCAGCAGCGAGATTAGCGGGAGTTGGGGGACCCAGTACTTC. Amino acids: CASSEISGSWGTQYF.

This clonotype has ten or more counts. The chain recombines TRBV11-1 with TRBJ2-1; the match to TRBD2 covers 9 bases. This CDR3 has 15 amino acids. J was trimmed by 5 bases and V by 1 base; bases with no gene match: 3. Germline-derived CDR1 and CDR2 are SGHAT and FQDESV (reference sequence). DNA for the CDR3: TGTGCCAGCAGCTTAGAAGGGACTAGCCACAATGAGCAGTTCTTC. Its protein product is CASSLEGTSHNEQFF.

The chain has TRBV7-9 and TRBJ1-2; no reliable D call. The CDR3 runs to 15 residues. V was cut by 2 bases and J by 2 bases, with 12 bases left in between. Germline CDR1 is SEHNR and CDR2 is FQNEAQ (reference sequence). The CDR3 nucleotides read TGTGCCAGCAGCTTATCCGGAGGACTCAACTATGGCTACACCTTC. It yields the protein CASSLSGGLNYGYTF.

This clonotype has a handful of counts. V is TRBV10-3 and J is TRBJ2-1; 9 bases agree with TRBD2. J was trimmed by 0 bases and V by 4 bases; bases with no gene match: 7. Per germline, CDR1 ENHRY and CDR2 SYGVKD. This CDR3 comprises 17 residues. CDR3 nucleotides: TGTGCCATCAGTGGCGGACTAGCGTCGGTCTCCTACAATGAGCAGTTCTTC. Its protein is CAISGGLASVSYNEQFF.

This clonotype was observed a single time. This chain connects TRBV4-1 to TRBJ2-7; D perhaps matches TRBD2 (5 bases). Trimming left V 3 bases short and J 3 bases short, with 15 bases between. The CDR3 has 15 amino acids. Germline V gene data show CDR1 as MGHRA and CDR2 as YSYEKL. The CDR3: CASSQVRSEGYEQYF. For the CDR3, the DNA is TGCGCCAGCAGCCAGGTCCGTTCCGAGGGCTACGAGCAGTACTTC.

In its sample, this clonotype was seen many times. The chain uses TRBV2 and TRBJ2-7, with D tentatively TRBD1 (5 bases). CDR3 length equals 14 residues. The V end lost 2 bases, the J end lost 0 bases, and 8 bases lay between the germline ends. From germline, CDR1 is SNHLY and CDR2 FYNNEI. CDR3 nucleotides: TGTGCCAGCAGTGAACAGGGCGACTCCTACGAGCAGTACTTC. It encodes CASSEQGDSYEQYF.

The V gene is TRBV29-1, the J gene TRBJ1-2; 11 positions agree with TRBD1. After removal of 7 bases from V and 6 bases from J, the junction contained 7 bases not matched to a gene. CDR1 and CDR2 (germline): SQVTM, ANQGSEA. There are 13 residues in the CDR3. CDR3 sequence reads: CSARTGGFDGYTF. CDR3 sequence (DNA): TGCAGCGCCAGGACAGGGGGCTTCGATGGCTACACCTTC.

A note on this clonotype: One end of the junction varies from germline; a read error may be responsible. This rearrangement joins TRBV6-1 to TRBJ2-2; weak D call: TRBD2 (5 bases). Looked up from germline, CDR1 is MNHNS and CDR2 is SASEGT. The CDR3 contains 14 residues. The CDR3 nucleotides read TGTGCCAGCTCCTACGGGGTGAACACCGGGAAGCTGTTTTTT. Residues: CASSYGVNTGKLFF.

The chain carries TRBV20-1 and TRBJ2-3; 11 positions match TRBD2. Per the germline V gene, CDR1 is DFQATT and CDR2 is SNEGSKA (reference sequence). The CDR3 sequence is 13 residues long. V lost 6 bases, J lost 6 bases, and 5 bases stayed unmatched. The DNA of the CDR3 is TGCAGTGCAATAGCGGGGGGGGGGGATACGCAGTATTTT. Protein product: CSAIAGGGDTQYF.

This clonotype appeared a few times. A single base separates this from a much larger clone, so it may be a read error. CDR3 sequence (DNA): TGTGCCAGCAGTACCGTAGGGGACAATGAGCAGTTCTTC. Translated: CASSTVGDNEQFF. This sequence joins TRBV2 and TRBJ2-1; weak D call: TRBD1 (5 bases). V was pared by 5 bases and J by 5 bases, with 10 bases between. Germline values: CDR1 SNHLY, CDR2 FYNNEI. The CDR3 extends over 13 amino acids.

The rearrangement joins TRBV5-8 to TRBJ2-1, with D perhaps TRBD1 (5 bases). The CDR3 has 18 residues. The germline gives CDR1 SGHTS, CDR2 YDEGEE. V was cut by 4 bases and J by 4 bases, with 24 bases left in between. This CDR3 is CASSILTVGISRYNEQFF. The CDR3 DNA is TGTGCCAGCAGCATACTGACAGTTGGCATCTCAAGGTACAATGAGCAGTTCTTC. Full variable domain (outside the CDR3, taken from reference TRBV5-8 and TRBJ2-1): EAGVTQSPTHLIKTRGQQATLRCSPISGHTSVYWYQQALGLGLQFLLWYDEGEERNRGNFPPRFSGRQFPNYSSELNVNALELEDSALYLCASSILTVGISRYNEQFFGPGTRLTVL.

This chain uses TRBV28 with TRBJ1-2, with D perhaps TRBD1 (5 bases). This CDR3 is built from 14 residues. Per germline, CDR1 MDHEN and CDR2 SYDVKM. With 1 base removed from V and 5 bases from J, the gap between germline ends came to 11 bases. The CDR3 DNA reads TGTGCCAGCAGTTTATCCGGGGGATGGTATGGCTACACCTTC. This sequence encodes CASSLSGGWYGYTF.

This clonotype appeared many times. CDR3: CASSPWTSGRRNIQYF. CDR3 bases: TGTGCCAGCAGTCCCTGGACTAGCGGGAGGAGGAACATTCAGTACTTC. The rearrangement joins TRBV28 to TRBJ2-4; 14 nucleotides line up with TRBD2. The CDR3 covers 16 residues. Losses at the gene ends were 5 bases for V and 7 bases for J; bases not matched to a gene: 7. Germline-derived CDR1 and CDR2 are MDHEN and SYDVKM.

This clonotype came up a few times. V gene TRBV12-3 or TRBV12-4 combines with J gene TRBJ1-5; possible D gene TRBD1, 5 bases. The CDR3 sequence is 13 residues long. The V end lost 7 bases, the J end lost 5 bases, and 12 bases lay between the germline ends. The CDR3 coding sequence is TGTGCCAGCACCCACCAGGGCGATCAGCCCCAGCATTTT. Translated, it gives CASTHQGDQPQHF.

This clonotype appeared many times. The CDR3 is CSASLSGPYEQYF. CDR3 DNA sequence: TGCAGTGCTTCCCTTAGCGGTCCCTACGAGCAGTACTTC. The chain couples TRBV20-1 to TRBJ2-7; D is possibly TRBD2 (6 bases). This CDR3 spans 13 amino acids. V was cut by 5 bases and J by 2 bases, with 13 bases left in between. Germline CDR1 DFQATT, CDR2 SNEGSKA (reference sequence).

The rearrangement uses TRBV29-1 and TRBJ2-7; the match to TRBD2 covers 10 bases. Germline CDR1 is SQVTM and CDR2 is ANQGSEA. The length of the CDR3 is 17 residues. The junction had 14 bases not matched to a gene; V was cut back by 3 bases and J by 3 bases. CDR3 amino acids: CSVEWYSKAGGSYEQYF. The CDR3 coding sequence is TGCAGCGTTGAGTGGTATTCGAAAGCGGGAGGGAGCTACGAGCAGTACTTC.

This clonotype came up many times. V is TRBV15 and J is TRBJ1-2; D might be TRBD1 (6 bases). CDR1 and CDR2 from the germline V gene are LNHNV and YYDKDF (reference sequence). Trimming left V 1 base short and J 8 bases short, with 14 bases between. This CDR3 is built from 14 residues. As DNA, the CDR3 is TGTGCCACCAGCAGAGTCCAGGGGTCGGGAGGCTACACCTTC. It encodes CATSRVQGSGGYTF.

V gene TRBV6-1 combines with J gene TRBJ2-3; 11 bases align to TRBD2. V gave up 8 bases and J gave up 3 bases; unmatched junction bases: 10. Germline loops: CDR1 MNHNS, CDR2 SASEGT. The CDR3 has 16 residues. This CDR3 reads CASGRIAGGGTDTQYF. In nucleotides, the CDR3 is TGTGCCAGCGGGCGAATAGCGGGAGGGGGTACAGATACGCAGTATTTT.

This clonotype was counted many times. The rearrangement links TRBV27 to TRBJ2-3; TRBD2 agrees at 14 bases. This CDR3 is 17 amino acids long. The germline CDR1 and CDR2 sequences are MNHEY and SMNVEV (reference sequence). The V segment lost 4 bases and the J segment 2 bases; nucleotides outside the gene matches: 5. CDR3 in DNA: TGTGCCAGCAGTTCTCGACTAGCGGGAGGGTTCACAGATACGCAGTATTTT. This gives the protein CASSSRLAGGFTDTQYF.

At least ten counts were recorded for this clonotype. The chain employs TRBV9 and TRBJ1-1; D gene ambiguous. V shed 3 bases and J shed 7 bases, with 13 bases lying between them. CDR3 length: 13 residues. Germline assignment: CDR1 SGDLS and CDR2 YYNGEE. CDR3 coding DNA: TGTGCCAGCAGCGGAGGTGTAACAAATGAAGCTTTCTTT. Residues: CASSGGVTNEAFF.

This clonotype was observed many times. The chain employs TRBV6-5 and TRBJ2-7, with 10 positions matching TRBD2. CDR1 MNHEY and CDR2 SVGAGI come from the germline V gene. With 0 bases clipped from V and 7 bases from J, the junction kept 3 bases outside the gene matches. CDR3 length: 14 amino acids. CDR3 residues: CASSYSASGSEQYF. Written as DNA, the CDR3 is TGTGCCAGCAGTTACTCGGCTAGCGGGAGTGAGCAGTACTTC.

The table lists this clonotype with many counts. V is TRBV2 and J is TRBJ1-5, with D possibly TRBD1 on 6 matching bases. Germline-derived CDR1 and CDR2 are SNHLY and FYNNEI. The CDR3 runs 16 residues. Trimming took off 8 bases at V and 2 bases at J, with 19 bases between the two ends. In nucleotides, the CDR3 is TGTGCCAGCCAGGTCGGGGGGGCTGGAGGCAATCAGCCCCAGCATTTT. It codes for CASQVGGAGGNQPQHF.